Listed below are T cell receptor beta chains from one sample, sequenced in a study of cytomegalovirus exposure and HLA in healthy donors. The data were produced by immunoSEQ multiplex PCR, yet TCRdb's version contains in-frame clones alone and is incomplete. There are 100,000 to 150,000 clones in the sample; around 81% occur only once, and roughly 2.2% lies in the top ten. The sequenced sample was PBMCs. The receptors derive from a woman in her forties in good health and CMV-seronegative. Both conserved end residues are part of each CDR3. Each record gives: clone size, D gene, J gene, V gene, CDR3 DNA, CDR3 protein. The D gene is left open where the match is weak. Size is stated for part of the rows, as once, few or many counts, or as a class when the clone is expanded.

>.|TRBD1|TRBJ1-2|TRBV11-2
TGTGCCAGCAGCTTAGCTGGCAGGGGGTATGGCTACACCTTC
CASSLAGRGYGYTF
>.|.|TRBJ2-2|TRBV6-4
TGTGCCAGCAGTTCCCTCGCTACCACCGGGGAGCTGTTTTTT
CASSSLATTGELFF
>.|.|TRBJ1-1|TRBV18
TGTGCCAGCTCACCAGGGCGGGATGAAGCTTTCTTT
CASSPGRDEAFF
>once|.|TRBJ2-1|TRBV18
TGTGCCAGCTCACCAGCGGGCCGTTCCTACAATGAGCAGTTCTTC
CASSPAGRSYNEQFF
>.|.|TRBJ1-2|TRBV11-2
TGTGCCAGCACCCGGGGGGTCGGGGTCCGGCGCGATGGCTACACCTTC
CASTRGVGVRRDGYTF
>.|TRBD1|TRBJ1-1|TRBV18
TGTGCCAGCTCACCAGAGGGGGCGGATCCCGCTTTCTTT
CASSPEGADPAFF
>.|.|TRBJ2-7|TRBV2
TGTGCCAGCAGTCCCATACCAAGTTCTCCCTACGAGCAGTACTTC
CASSPIPSSPYEQYF
>.|.|TRBJ1-3|TRBV7-9
TGTGCCAGCAGCTCGTCGGGGTTAGGCTCTGGAAACACCATATATTTT
CASSSSGLGSGNTIYF
>.|.|TRBJ1-2|TRBV19
TGTGCCAGTAGTCTAGCAGGGGACACCTATGGCTACACCTTC
CASSLAGDTYGYTF
>few|TRBD2|TRBJ2-7|TRBV6-1
TGTGCCAGCAGTGAAGAGGCGGGAGGGCCCTTCTACGAGCAGTACTTC
CASSEEAGGPFYEQYF
>.|TRBD2|TRBJ2-4|TRBV7-2
TGTGCCAGCAGCTTAGACGGGGGAGGGCCGAACATTCAGTACTTC
CASSLDGGGPNIQYF
>.|TRBD2|TRBJ2-1|TRBV19
TGTGCCAGTAGAAGCGGGGGGGCATCCTACAATGAGCAGTTCTTC
CASRSGGASYNEQFF
>.|.|TRBJ2-5|TRBV7-3
TGTGCCAGCAGCTTAAGAGGTGCGGGGACCCAGTACTTC
CASSLRGAGTQYF
>.|.|TRBJ2-3|TRBV7-2
TGTGCCAGCAGCTTTTGGGCAGGAACCACCACAGATACGCAGTATTTT
CASSFWAGTTTDTQYF
>.|.|TRBJ1-5|TRBV28
TGTGCCAGCAGTTTAGTAGCAGGGGCTCGGACCCAGCATTTT
CASSLVAGARTQHF
>.|.|TRBJ1-2|TRBV28
TGTGCCAGCAGTTTTGGGCAGCAATATGGCTACACCTTC
CASSFGQQYGYTF
>.|TRBD1|TRBJ1-1|TRBV10-3
TGTGCCATCAGTGAATGGACAGGGACTGAAGCTTTCTTT
CAISEWTGTEAFF
>.|TRBD1|TRBJ1-1|TRBV29-1
TGCAGCGCACCCACACAGGGGGCGGGAATGAACACTGAAGCTTTCTTT
CSAPTQGAGMNTEAFF
>.|.|TRBJ2-7|TRBV7-9
TGTGCCAGCAGCTTAGGGGCTGGGACTTACTACGAGCAGTACTTC
CASSLGAGTYYEQYF
>.|TRBD2|TRBJ2-3|TRBV6-6
TGTGCCAGCAGAGGGGGGGCTAGCGGGGGGGTGGATACGCAGTATTTT
CASRGGASGGVDTQYF
>.|TRBD2|TRBJ2-1|TRBV4-2
TGTGCCAGCAGCCCCAGCCCCGGGACTAGCGCATACAATGAGCAGTTCTTC
CASSPSPGTSAYNEQFF
>.|.|TRBJ2-7|TRBV7-9
TGTGCCAGCAGCAACGGCAGGATTTACGAGCAGTACTTC
CASSNGRIYEQYF
>few|TRBD2|TRBJ2-3|TRBV6-1
TGTGCCAGCAGTGTACTAGCGGGGGGTAGCACAGATACGCAGTATTTT
CASSVLAGGSTDTQYF
>.|TRBD1|TRBJ2-7|TRBV28
TGTGCCAGCAGTTCCCCCACGGGACAGGGGGGTTACGAGCAGTACTTC
CASSSPTGQGGYEQYF
>.|.|TRBJ1-5|TRBV6-1
TGTGCCAGCAGTGAAACAGGCCCTCGTCAGCCCCAGCATTTT
CASSETGPRQPQHF
>.|TRBD1|TRBJ1-1|TRBV11-2
TGTGCCAGCAGGGAGAAACAGGGGGTGCACACTGAAGCTTTCTTT
CASREKQGVHTEAFF
>.|TRBD1|TRBJ2-5|TRBV11-3
TGTGCCAGCAGCTTAGGGGACAGGGGCCAAGAGACCCAGTACTTC
CASSLGDRGQETQYF
>once|.|TRBJ1-6|TRBV5-4
TGTGCCAGCAGCTTGGGCAGGGCCTCCTATAATTCACCCCTCCACTTT
CASSLGRASYNSPLHF
>.|.|TRBJ1-1|TRBV25-1
TGTGCCAGCCGCGGATACAACACTGAAGCTTTCTTT
CASRGYNTEAFF